This record concerns one T cell receptor (beta chain) sequence. Its antigen is not identified. The sample contains more than one DNA sequence encoding this CDR3. This specimen comes from a study of shared clonotypes between healthy human individuals. Study-level findings and limits: In this cohort, only blood was sampled, and tissue repertoires likely differ.

The repertoire was sequenced with immunoSEQ multiplex PCR; TCRdb's copy has only in-frame clones and lacks some. The data contain 2 million to 3 million clones, 93% of them singletons. A CD45RA+ naive subset and a CD45RA-negative memory subset were split from CD4+ cells. The trim removed 4 bases at V and 3 bases at J, leaving 7 bases unmatched. The CDR3 has 15 amino acids. CDR1 MDHEN and CDR2 SYDVKM come from the germline V gene. Sequences were obtained from naive CD4+ T cells from PBMCs. Described subset: CD45RA+ positively selected. This sequence joins TRBV28 and TRBJ2-7; 9 nucleotides align to TRBD1. This clonotype was obtained from a man between 18 and 29 years old in good health. Some clones in this sample may be carry-over from other donors' samples. Here the CDR3 DNA reads TGTGCCAGCAGTTCACCGGGACAGGGAAACTACGAGCAGTACTTC. This sequence encodes CASSSPGQGNYEQYF.